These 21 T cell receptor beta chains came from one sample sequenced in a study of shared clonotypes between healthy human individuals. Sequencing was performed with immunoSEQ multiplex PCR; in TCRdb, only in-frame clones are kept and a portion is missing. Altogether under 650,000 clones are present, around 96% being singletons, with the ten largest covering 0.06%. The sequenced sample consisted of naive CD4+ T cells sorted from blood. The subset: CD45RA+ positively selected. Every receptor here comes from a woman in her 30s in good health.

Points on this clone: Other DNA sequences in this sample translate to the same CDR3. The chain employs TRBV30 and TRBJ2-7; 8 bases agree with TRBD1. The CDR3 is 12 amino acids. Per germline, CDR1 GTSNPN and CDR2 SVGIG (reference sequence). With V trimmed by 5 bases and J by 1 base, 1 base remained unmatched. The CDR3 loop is CAWRTGSYEQYF. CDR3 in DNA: TGTGCCTGGCGGACAGGGTCCTACGAGCAGTACTTC.

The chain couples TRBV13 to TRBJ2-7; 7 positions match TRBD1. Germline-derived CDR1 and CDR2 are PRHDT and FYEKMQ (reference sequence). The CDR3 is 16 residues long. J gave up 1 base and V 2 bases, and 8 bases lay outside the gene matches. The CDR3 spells CASSLTGVYGSYEQYF. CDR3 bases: TGTGCCAGCAGCTTAACAGGGGTGTACGGTTCCTACGAGCAGTACTTC.

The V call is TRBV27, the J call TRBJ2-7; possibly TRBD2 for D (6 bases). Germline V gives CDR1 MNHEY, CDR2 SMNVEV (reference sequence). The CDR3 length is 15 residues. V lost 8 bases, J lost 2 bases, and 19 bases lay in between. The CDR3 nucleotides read TGTGCCAGCGGGGAAACGGAGGGCCTTCCCTACGAGCAGTACTTC. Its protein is CASGETEGLPYEQYF.

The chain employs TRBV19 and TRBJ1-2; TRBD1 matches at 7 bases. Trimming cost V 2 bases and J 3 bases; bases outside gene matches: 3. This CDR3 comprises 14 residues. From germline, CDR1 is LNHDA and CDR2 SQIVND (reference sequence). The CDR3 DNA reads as TGTGCCAGTAGTATAACAGGGGCTCACTATGGCTACACCTTC. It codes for CASSITGAHYGYTF. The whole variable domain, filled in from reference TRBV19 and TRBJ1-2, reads DGGITQSPKYLFRKEGQNVTLSCEQNLNHDAMYWYRQDPGQGLRLIYYSQIVNDFQKGDIAEGYSVSREKKESFPLTVTSAQKNPTAFYLCASSITGAHYGYTFGSGTRLTVV.

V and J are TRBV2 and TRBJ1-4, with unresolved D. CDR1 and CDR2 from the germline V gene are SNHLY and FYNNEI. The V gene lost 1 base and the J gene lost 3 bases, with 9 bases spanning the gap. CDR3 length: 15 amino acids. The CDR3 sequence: CASSEVGQPNEKLFF. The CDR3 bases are TGTGCCAGCAGTGAAGTAGGGCAGCCTAATGAAAAACTGTTTTTT.

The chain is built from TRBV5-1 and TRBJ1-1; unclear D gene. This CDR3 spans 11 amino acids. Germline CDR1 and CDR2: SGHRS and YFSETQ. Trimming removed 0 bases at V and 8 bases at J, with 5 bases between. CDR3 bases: TGCGCCAGCAGCTTGGCCGAGGAAGCTTTCTTT. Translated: CASSLAEEAFF. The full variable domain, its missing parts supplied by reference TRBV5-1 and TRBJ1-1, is KAGVTQTPRYLIKTRGQQVTLSCSPISGHRSVSWYQQTPGQGLQFLFEYFSETQRNKGNFPGRFSGRQFSNSRSEMNVSTLELGDSALYLCASSLAEEAFFGQGTRLTVV.

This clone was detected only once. In DNA form, the CDR3 reads TGCGCCAGCAGCCACGCCCAGACTAGCGGGAGGGCCAATGAGCAGTTCTTC. Its protein is CASSHAQTSGRANEQFF. V usage is TRBV4-1 and J usage is TRBJ2-1; 14 bases are a match to TRBD2. Germline CDR1 and CDR2: MGHRA and YSYEKL. Trimming cost V 3 bases and J 6 bases; bases outside gene matches: 7. The CDR3 extends over 17 amino acids.

The CDR3 DNA is TGTGCCAGCAGTCCATCTCAACCGGGACAGGGCAATGGCTACACCTTC. It yields the protein CASSPSQPGQGNGYTF. This chain links TRBV27 with TRBJ1-2; 9 positions match TRBD1. The germline V gene encodes CDR1 MNHEY and CDR2 SMNVEV (reference sequence). V dropped 5 bases and J dropped 6; count of bases not matched to a gene: 13. CDR3 length equals 16 residues.

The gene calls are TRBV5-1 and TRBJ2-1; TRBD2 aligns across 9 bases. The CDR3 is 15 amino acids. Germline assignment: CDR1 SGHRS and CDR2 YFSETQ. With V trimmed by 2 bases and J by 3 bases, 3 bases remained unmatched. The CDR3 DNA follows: TGCGCCAGCAGCTTCCTTAGCGGGGGCTACAATGAGCAGTTCTTC. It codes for CASSFLSGGYNEQFF.

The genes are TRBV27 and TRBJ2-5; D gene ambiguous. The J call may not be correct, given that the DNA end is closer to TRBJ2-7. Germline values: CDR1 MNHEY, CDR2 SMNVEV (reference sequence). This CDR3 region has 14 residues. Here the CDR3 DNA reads TGTGCCAGCAGAGCTACGACCGTTCCCTACGAGCAGTACTTC. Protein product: CASRATTVPYEQYF.

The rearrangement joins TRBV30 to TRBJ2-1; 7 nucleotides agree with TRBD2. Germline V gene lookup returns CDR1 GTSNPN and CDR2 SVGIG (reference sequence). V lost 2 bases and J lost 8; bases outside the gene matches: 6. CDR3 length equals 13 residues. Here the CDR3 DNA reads TGTGCCTGGAGTTCCGGGACTATCTATGAGCAGTTCTTC. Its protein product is CAWSSGTIYEQFF.

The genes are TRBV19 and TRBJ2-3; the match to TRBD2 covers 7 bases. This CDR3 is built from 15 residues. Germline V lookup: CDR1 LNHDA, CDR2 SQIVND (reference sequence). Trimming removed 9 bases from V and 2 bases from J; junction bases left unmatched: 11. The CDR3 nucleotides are TGTGCCAGCCGCCCGACTAGCCACGACACAGATACGCAGTATTTT. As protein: CASRPTSHDTDTQYF.

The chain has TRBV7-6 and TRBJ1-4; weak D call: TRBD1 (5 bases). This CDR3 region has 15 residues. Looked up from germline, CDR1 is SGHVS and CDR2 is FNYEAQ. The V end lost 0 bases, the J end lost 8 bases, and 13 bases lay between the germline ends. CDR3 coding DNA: TGTGCCAGCAGCTTAGCCGGGGGTAGGGCCGAAAAACTGTTTTTT. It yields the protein CASSLAGGRAEKLFF.

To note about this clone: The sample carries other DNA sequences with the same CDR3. In nucleotides, the CDR3 is TGTGCCAGCAGCTTAGGGGGGACAGGGTCAGAGACCCAGTACTTC. Its protein product is CASSLGGTGSETQYF. This chain uses TRBV7-8 with TRBJ2-5; 9 nucleotides line up with TRBD1. After removal of 1 base from V and 4 bases from J, the junction contained 4 bases not matched to a gene. The germline CDR1 and CDR2 sequences are SGHVS and FQNEAQ. The CDR3 sequence is 15 residues long.

The CDR3 loop reads CASSRNRDQPQHF. CDR3 DNA sequence: TGTGCCAGCAGTCGGAACAGGGATCAGCCCCAGCATTTT. V usage is TRBV11-2 and J usage is TRBJ1-5; perhaps TRBD1 as D (6 bases). The germline V gene encodes CDR1 SGHAT and CDR2 FQNNGV. The CDR3 loop spans 13 amino acids. The V end was cut by 6 bases, the J end by 5 bases, with 11 bases between. The whole variable domain, filled in from reference TRBV11-2 and TRBJ1-5, reads EAGVAQSPRYKIIEKRQSVAFWCNPISGHATLYWYQQILGQGPKLLIQFQNNGVVDDSQLPKDRFSAERLKGVDSTLKIQPAKLEDSAVYLCASSRNRDQPQHFGDGTRLSIL.

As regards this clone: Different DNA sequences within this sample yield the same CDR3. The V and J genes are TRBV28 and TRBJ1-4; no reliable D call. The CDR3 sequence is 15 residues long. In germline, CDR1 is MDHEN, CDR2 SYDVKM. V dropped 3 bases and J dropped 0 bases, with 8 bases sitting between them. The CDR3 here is CASSLDPATNEKLFF. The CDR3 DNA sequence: TGTGCCAGCAGTTTGGATCCAGCAACTAATGAAAAACTGTTTTTT.

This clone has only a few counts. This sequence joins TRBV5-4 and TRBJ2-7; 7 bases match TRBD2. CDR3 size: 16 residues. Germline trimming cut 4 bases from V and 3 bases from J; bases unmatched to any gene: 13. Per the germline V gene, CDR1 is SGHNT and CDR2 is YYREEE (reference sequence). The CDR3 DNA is TGTGCCAGCAGCCCAGTCGGGGGAGCGGGGCTCTACGAGCAGTACTTC. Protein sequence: CASSPVGGAGLYEQYF. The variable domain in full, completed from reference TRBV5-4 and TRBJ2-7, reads ETGVTQSPTHLIKTRGQQVTLRCSSQSGHNTVSWYQQALGQGPQFIFQYYREEENGRGNFPPRFSGLQFPNYSSELNVNALELDDSALYLCASSPVGGAGLYEQYFGPGTRLTVT.

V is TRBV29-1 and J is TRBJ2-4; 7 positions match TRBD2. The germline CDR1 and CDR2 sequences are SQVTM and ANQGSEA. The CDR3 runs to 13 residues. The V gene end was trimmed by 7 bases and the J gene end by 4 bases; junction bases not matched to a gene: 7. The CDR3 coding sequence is TGCAGCGCGGGGGGTAAGGAGAAAAACATTCAGTACTTC. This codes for CSAGGKEKNIQYF. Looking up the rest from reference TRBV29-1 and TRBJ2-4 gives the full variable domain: SAVISQKPSRDICQRGTSLTIQCQVDSQVTMMFWYRQQPGQSLTLIATANQGSEATYESGFVIDKFPISRPNLTFSTLTVSNMSPEDSSIYLCSAGGKEKNIQYFGAGTRLSVL.

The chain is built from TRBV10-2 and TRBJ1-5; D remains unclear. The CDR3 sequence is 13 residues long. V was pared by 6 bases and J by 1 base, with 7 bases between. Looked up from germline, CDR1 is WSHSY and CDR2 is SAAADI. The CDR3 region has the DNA TGCGCCAGCAGCCAGGCGAGCAATCAGCCCCAGCATTTT. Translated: CASSQASNQPQHF.

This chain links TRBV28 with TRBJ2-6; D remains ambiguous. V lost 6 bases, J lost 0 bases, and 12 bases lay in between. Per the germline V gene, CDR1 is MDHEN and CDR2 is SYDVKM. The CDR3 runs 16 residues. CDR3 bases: TGTGCCAGCAGCCCCGACCGAAGCTCTGGGGCCAACGTCCTGACTTTC. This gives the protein CASSPDRSSGANVLTF.

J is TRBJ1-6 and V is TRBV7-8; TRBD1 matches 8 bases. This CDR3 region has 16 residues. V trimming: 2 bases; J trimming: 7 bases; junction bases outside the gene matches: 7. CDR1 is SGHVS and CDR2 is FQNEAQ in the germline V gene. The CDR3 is CASSLRSRQGNSPLHF. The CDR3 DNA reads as TGTGCCAGCAGCTTACGGTCCCGACAGGGGAATTCACCCCTCCACTTT.